Below are 13 T cell receptor beta chains sequenced from a single sample in a study of HIV-infected children after antiretroviral therapy interruption. Unique molecular identifiers were included in an RNA-based 3' RACE TCR library. One entry per CDR3 protein results from TCRdb running MiXCR on the 3' RACE reads. Among roughly 7,000 distinct CDR3 sequences listed, approximately 16% were seen once. Specified treatment: PENTA 11 planned treatment interruption arm or continuous ART arm. Sequenced material: CD45RO+ CD8+ T cells from PBMCs, pooled from several time points, taken from a donor given antiretroviral therapy, either interrupted or continuous. Subset indicated: memory CD8+ CD45RO+ CD45RA- T cells. These receptors were collected from a pool of human donors with HIV.

This clonotype was counted at least ten times. The chain is built from TRBV10-2 and TRBJ2-3; D gene uncertain. The CDR3 covers 15 residues. Between the trimmed V and J ends, which lost 3 bases and 0 bases, there was a span of 10 bases. CDR1 and CDR2 (germline): WSHSY, SAAADI. CDR3 region: CASSDLASSTDTQYF. In DNA, the CDR3 is TGCGCCAGCAGTGATTTGGCTTCCAGCACAGATACGCAGTATTTT.

This clonotype was observed many times. The chain has TRBV5-4 and TRBJ2-1, with a tentative D call TRBD2 (5 bases). The CDR3 runs to 17 residues. Germline V gene sequence: CDR1 SGHNT, CDR2 YYREEE (reference sequence). With 3 bases removed from V and 0 bases from J, the gap between germline ends came to 16 bases. Here the CDR3 reads CASSSLKEGSSYNEQFF. CDR3 coding DNA: TGTGCCAGCAGCTCACTCAAAGAGGGCAGCTCCTACAATGAGCAGTTCTTC.

This chain links TRBV12-3 or TRBV12-4 with TRBJ1-1; D might be TRBD1 (5 bases). V lost 3 bases, J lost 10 bases, and 15 bases lay in between. The CDR3 sequence is 13 residues long. In DNA form, the CDR3 reads TGTGCCAGCAGTTTGACGGGGCCCCGGGTAGCTTTCTTT. Its translation: CASSLTGPRVAFF.

Ten or more counts support this clonotype. The genes are TRBV12-3 or TRBV12-4 and TRBJ2-7, with TRBD1 identical over 10 bases. The CDR3 is 15 amino acids. J lost 5 bases, V lost 3 bases, and 7 bases had no gene match. CDR3 nucleotide sequence: TGTGCCAGCAGTTTCCCGGGACAGGGGAACAACGAGCAGTACTTC. Translated: CASSFPGQGNNEQYF.

This clonotype has a count of ten or more. The rearrangement joins TRBV5-1 to TRBJ2-3, with D possibly matching TRBD2 (6 bases). V lost 1 base, J lost 6 bases, and 12 bases lay in between. Germline CDR1 and CDR2: SGHRS and YFSETQ. CDR3 size: 14 residues. CDR3 DNA sequence: TGCGCCAGCAGCTTGTTACGCGGGATGGATACGCAGTATTTT. Translated: CASSLLRGMDTQYF.

The chain couples TRBV29-1 to TRBJ2-1, with 15 bases fitting TRBD2. The CDR3 is 15 residues long. V was clipped by 7 bases and J by 6 bases; unmatched bases: 7. Germline V gives CDR1 SQVTM, CDR2 ANQGSEA. The CDR3 DNA follows: TGCAGCGCCCCCGGACTAGCGGGAGGGGTCAATGAGCAGTTCTTC. Its translation is CSAPGLAGGVNEQFF.

The table lists this clonotype with many counts. The genes are TRBV19 and TRBJ2-3; TRBD2 aligns across 9 bases. Germline V lookup: CDR1 LNHDA, CDR2 SQIVND (reference sequence). The CDR3 is 14 residues long. Unmatched junction bases numbered 7, after V lost 6 bases and J lost 6 bases. In DNA form, the CDR3 reads TGTGCCAGTAGGCTAGCGGGGATAATGGATACGCAGTATTTT. Amino acids: CASRLAGIMDTQYF. Complete variable domain (other parts from reference TRBV19 and TRBJ2-3): DGGITQSPKYLFRKEGQNVTLSCEQNLNHDAMYWYRQDPGQGLRLIYYSQIVNDFQKGDIAEGYSVSREKKESFPLTVTSAQKNPTAFYLCASRLAGIMDTQYFGPGTRLTVL.

Many counts were recorded for this clonotype. The J gene is TRBJ1-1, the V gene TRBV19; 7 bases match TRBD1. V shed 6 bases and J 0 bases; nucleotides not matched to a gene: 7. The germline V gene encodes CDR1 LNHDA and CDR2 SQIVND (reference sequence). The CDR3 is made up of 15 amino acids. CDR3 in DNA: TGTGCCAGTAGAAGGGGACAGTCCATGAACACTGAAGCTTTCTTT. Protein: CASRRGQSMNTEAFF. The whole variable domain, filled in from reference TRBV19 and TRBJ1-1, reads DGGITQSPKYLFRKEGQNVTLSCEQNLNHDAMYWYRQDPGQGLRLIYYSQIVNDFQKGDIAEGYSVSREKKESFPLTVTSAQKNPTAFYLCASRRGQSMNTEAFFGQGTRLTVV.

The chain carries TRBV5-1 and TRBJ2-1; D may be TRBD2 (5 bases). The germline gives CDR1 SGHRS, CDR2 YFSETQ. V was cut by 0 bases and J by 2 bases, with 12 bases left in between. The length of the CDR3 is 16 residues. The CDR3 loop reads CASSLGWGVTYNEQFF. The CDR3 nucleotides read TGCGCCAGCAGCTTGGGGTGGGGAGTCACCTACAATGAGCAGTTCTTC.

This clonotype was counted at least ten times. This chain links TRBV13 with TRBJ2-7; a possible D gene is TRBD1 (5 bases). This CDR3 comprises 13 residues. Trimming took 5 bases from V and 0 from J, leaving 8 bases between them. CDR1 PRHDT and CDR2 FYEKMQ come from the germline V gene (reference sequence). The CDR3 DNA reads as TGTGCCAGCAGCCAGACAGTCTCCTACGAGCAGTACTTC. The encoded protein is CASSQTVSYEQYF.

There are many counts of this clonotype. The V call is TRBV19, the J call TRBJ2-4; a possible D gene is TRBD1 (6 bases). This CDR3 has 15 amino acids. The germline V gene has CDR1 LNHDA and CDR2 SQIVND (reference sequence). Trimming removed 2 bases at V and 1 base at J, with 9 bases between. CDR3 nucleotide sequence: TGTGCCAGTAGTATAACAGGGACGGCCAAAAACATTCAGTACTTC. This sequence encodes CASSITGTAKNIQYF.

This clonotype has a count of ten or more. The J gene is TRBJ2-2, the V gene TRBV10-1, with unresolved D. Trimming removed 3 bases at V and 5 bases at J, with 10 bases between. The CDR3 is made up of 14 amino acids. Germline values: CDR1 WNHNN, CDR2 SYGVQD (reference sequence). CDR3 amino acids: CASSEVRATGELFF. The CDR3 DNA reads TGCGCCAGCAGTGAAGTTAGGGCAACCGGGGAGCTGTTTTTT.

The chain recombines TRBV6-5 with TRBJ2-1; perhaps D is TRBD1 or TRBD2 (5 bases each). V was cut by 3 bases and J by 5 bases, with 20 bases left in between. The CDR3 consists of 17 residues. Per the germline V gene, CDR1 is MNHEY and CDR2 is SVGAGI. The CDR3 nucleotides are TGTGCCAGCAGTTATCTCCGGTCGGGGCCACCACACAATGAGCAGTTCTTC. Translation: CASSYLRSGPPHNEQFF.